The clone carrying this TCR beta chain was observed a handful of times. The antigen is unknown. The data are from a study of long-term antiretroviral therapy in people with HIV. Germline CDR1 reads MNHEY; CDR2 reads SMNVEV (reference sequence). The CDR3 runs 13 residues. Trimming took off 5 bases at V and 9 bases at J, with 11 bases between the two ends. Version v3.0 of the immunoSEQ assay ran at survey level. Repertoires were generated with immunoSEQ multiplex PCR, while TCRdb's copy carries only in-frame clones and drops some. The table shows roughly 42,000 clones, with 70% to 90% occurring only once. The study, taken as a whole, reports: Blood sampling spanned 2004 to 2017, possibly under older ART regimens.

Sequencing was performed on unsorted PBMCs, taken 1.2 years after starting antiretroviral therapy. The genes are TRBV27 and TRBJ1-6; the D is unclear. This TCR was recovered from a woman aged 50 to 60 with HIV. The CDR3 DNA reads TGTGCCAGCAGTACCGAACAGATTTCACCCCTCCACTTT. It yields the protein CASSTEQISPLHF.